The rows below give T cell receptor beta chains drawn from one sample of a study of technical replicates of blood from a handful of donors. The table came from immunoSEQ multiplex PCR; TCRdb's copy has only in-frame clones and leaves some out. The data hold around 90,000 clones, with over 90% observed a single time. The source material was T cells isolated from PBMCs. These receptors were obtained from a human donor in good health. The CDR3 runs from the conserved cysteine through the conserved F or W. The D gene is left open where the match is weak. The size of a clone is reported for some rows only, either as once, few or many, or as a class for expanded clones.

CASSIDRQSYGYTF	TGTGCCAGTAGTATCGACAGGCAGTCTTATGGCTACACCTTC	TRBJ1-2	-	-	TRBV19
CASSLRGGDYGYTF	TGCGCCAGCAGCCTCCGGGGGGGAGACTATGGCTACACCTTC	TRBJ1-2	-	-	TRBV4-1
CASSSLGEGGYEQYF	TGTGCCAGCAGTTCCCTAGGGGAGGGAGGCTACGAGCAGTACTTC	TRBJ2-7	TRBD2	-	TRBV28
CASSSNTGAGHGYTF	TGTGCCAGCAGTTCCAATACAGGGGCCGGGCATGGCTACACCTTC	TRBJ1-2	TRBD1	-	TRBV6-5
CASAYRVNTEAFF	TGTGCCAGCGCCTACAGGGTGAACACTGAAGCTTTCTTT	TRBJ1-1	-	-	TRBV27
CASSLMREGLDEQFF	TGTGCCAGCAGTTTAATGCGGGAGGGCCTCGATGAGCAGTTCTTC	TRBJ2-1	TRBD2	-	TRBV28
CASRETGTMNTEAFF	TGTGCCAGCAGAGAGACAGGGACCATGAACACTGAAGCTTTCTTT	TRBJ1-1	TRBD1	once	TRBV6-4
CASSQAVSLGRTTYNEQFF	TGCGCCAGCAGCCAAGCCGTATCGCTAGGGAGGACCACGTACAATGAGCAGTTCTTC	TRBJ2-1	-	-	TRBV4-1
CASSMYKDSRVTSGNTIYF	TGTGCCAGTAGTATGTATAAAGACAGCCGCGTTACTTCTGGAAACACCATATATTTT	TRBJ1-3	-	-	TRBV19
CASSRAGAEETQYF	TGTGCCAGCAGTCGGGCGGGCGCAGAAGAGACCCAGTACTTC	TRBJ2-5	-	-	TRBV11-2
CASSLLGPVADTQYF	TGTGCCAGCAGCTTACTGGGGCCAGTTGCAGATACGCAGTATTTT	TRBJ2-3	-	-	TRBV5-6
CASSPPTGGTQYF	TGTGCCAGCAGCCCCCCAACCGGGGGTACGCAGTATTTT	TRBJ2-3	-	-	TRBV5-4
CASSIQGIGGNTEAFF	TGCGCCAGCAGCATCCAGGGTATCGGTGGGAACACTGAAGCTTTCTTT	TRBJ1-1	-	-	TRBV4-1
CASSQGIGAHTF	TGCGCCAGCAGCCAAGGTATAGGGGCCCACACCTTC	TRBJ1-2	-	-	TRBV4-1
CASSARSSYNEQFF	TGTGCCAGCAGCGCCCGGAGCTCCTACAATGAGCAGTTCTTC	TRBJ2-1	-	-	TRBV2
CASSQDPGNTDTQYF	TGCGCCAGCAGCCAAGATCCCGGGAACACAGATACGCAGTATTTT	TRBJ2-3	-	-	TRBV4-1
CASSLVPDSIIAETQYF	TGTGCCAGCAGCTTGGTGCCGGACAGCATAATAGCGGAGACCCAGTACTTC	TRBJ2-5	-	-	TRBV5-4
CASTVGLAAYEQYF	TGTGCCAGCACCGTGGGACTAGCGGCCTACGAGCAGTACTTC	TRBJ2-7	TRBD2	once	TRBV11-2
CASSTTRQRTGEQRRRSYEQYF	TGTGCCAGCAGTACAACACGACAAAGGACAGGGGAGCAGAGGAGAAGGTCCTACGAGCAGTACTTC	TRBJ2-7	TRBD1	-	TRBV27
CASSLYSGSSYEQYF	TGTGCCAGCAGTTTATATAGCGGGAGCTCCTACGAGCAGTACTTC	TRBJ2-7	TRBD2	-	TRBV28
CASSLQGAGNTIYF	TGTGCCAGCAGCTTACAGGGCGCTGGAAACACCATATATTTT	TRBJ1-3	-	-	TRBV11-3
CASSSPLAGGTDTQYF	TGTGCCAGCAGTTCCCCGCTAGCGGGGGGGACAGATACGCAGTATTTT	TRBJ2-3	TRBD2	-	TRBV28
CASSKGTSKETQYF	TGCGCCAGCAGCAAAGGGACTAGCAAAGAGACCCAGTACTTC	TRBJ2-5	TRBD2	-	TRBV5-1
CASSLVIGTGELEYF	TGCGCCAGCAGCTTGGTCATCGGGACAGGGGAGTTGGAGTACTTC	TRBJ2-5	TRBD1	once	TRBV5-1
CASSLKLYLSYEQYF	TGTGCCAGCAGCTTGAAACTCTACCTAAGCTACGAGCAGTACTTC	TRBJ2-7	-	once	TRBV5-6
CASSSVYGYTF	TGTGCCAGCAGTTCGGTCTATGGCTACACCTTC	TRBJ1-2	-	-	TRBV28
CASRLISGETKNIQYF	TGTGCCAGCCGCCTCATTTCAGGGGAGACCAAAAACATTCAGTACTTC	TRBJ2-4	-	-	TRBV13
CASSLNSFYSPLHF	TGTGCCAGCAGCTTAAACAGTTTCTATTCACCCCTCCACTTT	TRBJ1-6	-	-	TRBV11-3
CASSSTYEQYF	TGTGCCAGCAGCTCCACCTACGAGCAGTACTTC	TRBJ2-7	-	-	TRBV11-2
CASSPLDISSEKLFF	TGTGCCAGCTCACCACTTGACATTTCCTCCGAAAAACTGTTTTTT	TRBJ1-4	-	-	TRBV18
CASSSQGGTNTGELFF	TGTGCCAGTAGTTCACAGGGGGGAACGAACACCGGGGAGCTGTTTTTT	TRBJ2-2	TRBD1	few	TRBV19
CASSFGDRGFQPQHF	TGTGCCAGCAGCTTCGGGGACAGGGGGTTCCAGCCCCAGCATTTT	TRBJ1-5	TRBD1	once	TRBV7-9
CASSLSLGAGELFF	TGTGCCAGCTCCCTTAGTCTAGGGGCCGGGGAGCTGTTTTTT	TRBJ2-2	-	-	TRBV6-5
CAIRQPDRDTEAFF	TGTGCCATCAGACAACCGGACAGGGATACTGAAGCTTTCTTT	TRBJ1-1	TRBD1	-	TRBV10-3
CASSWDGGYNSPLHF	TGTGCCAGCAGTTGGGACGGGGGTTATAATTCACCCCTCCACTTT	TRBJ1-6	-	few	TRBV6-5
CASSYSLSGSHYEQYF	TGTGCCAGCAGTTACTCGCTGTCGGGGTCCCACTACGAGCAGTACTTC	TRBJ2-7	-	once	TRBV6-5